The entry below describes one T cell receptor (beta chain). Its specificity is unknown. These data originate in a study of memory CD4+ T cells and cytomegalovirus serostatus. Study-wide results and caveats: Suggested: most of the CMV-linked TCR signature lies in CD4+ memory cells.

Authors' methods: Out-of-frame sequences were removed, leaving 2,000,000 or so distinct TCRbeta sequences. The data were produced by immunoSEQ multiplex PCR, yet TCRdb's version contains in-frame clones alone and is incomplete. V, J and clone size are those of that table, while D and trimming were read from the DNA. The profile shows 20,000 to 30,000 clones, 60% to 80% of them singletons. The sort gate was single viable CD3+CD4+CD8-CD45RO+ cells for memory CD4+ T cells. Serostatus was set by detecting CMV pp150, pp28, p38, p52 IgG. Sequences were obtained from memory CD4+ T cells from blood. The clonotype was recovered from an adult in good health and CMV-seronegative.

The CDR3 DNA is TGTGCCATCAGTGAGGAGGGGTTTACCTACGAGCAGTACTTC. Its translation is CAISEEGFTYEQYF. J is TRBJ2-7 and V is TRBV10-3; D is possibly TRBD1 or TRBD2 (5 bases each). This CDR3 spans 14 amino acids. The V gene lost 2 bases and the J gene lost 2 bases, with 10 bases spanning the gap. Germline CDR1 and CDR2: ENHRY and SYGVKD.